The 14 T cell receptor beta chains in this list originate from one sample, sequenced in a study of cytomegalovirus exposure and HLA in healthy donors. PCR was performed using 60 Vbeta and 13 Jbeta primers. Using immunoSEQ multiplex PCR, the repertoire was profiled, and TCRdb retains in-frame clones only, with some absent. The sample carries 35,000 to 40,000 clones, 53% recorded once. The sequencing sample was made of PBMCs. All receptors come from a woman aged 40 to 49 in good health and CMV-seropositive.

The V gene is TRBV10-2, the J gene TRBJ2-3; 8 bases align to TRBD2. The V gene end was trimmed by 3 bases and the J gene end by 2 bases; junction bases not matched to a gene: 7. The CDR3 spans 16 residues. The germline CDR1 and CDR2 sequences are WSHSY and SAAADI. The CDR3 sequence is CASSDGTSGYTDTQYF. The CDR3 nucleotides read TGCGCCAGCAGTGACGGAACTAGCGGTTACACAGATACGCAGTATTTT.

V is TRBV4-3 and J is TRBJ1-4; the match to TRBD1 covers 9 bases. The CDR3 consists of 15 residues. J was trimmed by 5 bases and V by 3 bases; bases with no gene match: 4. The germline V gene encodes CDR1 LGHNA and CDR2 YSLEER. The CDR3 here is CASSHTGQGNEKLFF. CDR3 in DNA: TGCGCCAGCAGCCATACGGGACAGGGAAATGAAAAACTGTTTTTT.

The chain employs TRBV6-5 and TRBJ1-1; D is undetermined. V lost 2 bases, J lost 0 bases, and 13 bases lay in between. This CDR3 comprises 16 residues. From germline, CDR1 is MNHEY and CDR2 SVGAGI. The CDR3 DNA reads TGTGCCAGCAGTTACGCTTGGGAGAAGATGAACACTGAAGCTTTCTTT. Its translation is CASSYAWEKMNTEAFF.

This clone was detected only once. The chain employs TRBV19 and TRBJ2-5; D gene uncertain. There are 14 residues in the CDR3. V lost 4 bases, J lost 1 base, and 10 bases lay in between. CDR1 and CDR2 (germline): LNHDA, SQIVND (reference sequence). DNA of the CDR3: TGTGCCAGTAGTACTCAAGGAGTCCAAGAGACCCAGTACTTC. As protein: CASSTQGVQETQYF.

As for this clone: At one of its ends the junction is not consistent with the germline gene, which may arise from a read error. V gene TRBV7-9 combines with J gene TRBJ1-2; D is perhaps TRBD1 (5 bases). CDR1 is SEHNR, CDR2 FQNEAQ, per germline (reference sequence). The CDR3 sequence is 14 residues long. The CDR3 loop is CSSSLVAGLHGYTF. In DNA form, the CDR3 reads TGTTCCAGCAGCTTAGTGGCAGGGTTGCATGGCTACACCTTC.

This clone is medium-sized within its sample. The gene calls are TRBV11-2 and TRBJ2-1; D gene unclear. Germline V CDR1 and CDR2: SGHAT, FQNNGV. Trimming left V 5 bases short and J 1 base short, with 9 bases between. This CDR3 contains 14 residues. The CDR3 sequence: CASSHRDSYNEQFF. The CDR3 bases are TGTGCCAGCAGCCACCGCGATTCCTACAATGAGCAGTTCTTC.

This clone was observed a handful of times. V gene TRBV4-2 combines with J gene TRBJ1-3; D may be TRBD1 (5 bases). V shed 0 bases and J shed 3 bases, with 9 bases lying between them. Germline V gene sequence: CDR1 LGHNA, CDR2 YNFKEQ. The CDR3 runs to 15 residues. The CDR3 nucleotides read TGTGCCAGCAGCCAAGAGTGGGGGGGTGGAAACACCATATATTTT. This gives the protein CASSQEWGGGNTIYF.

This chain connects TRBV11-2 to TRBJ2-2; possibly TRBD1 for D (6 bases). The CDR3 sequence is 15 residues long. Trimming took 2 bases from V and 1 from J, leaving 8 bases between them. The germline V gene encodes CDR1 SGHAT and CDR2 FQNNGV. The chain's CDR3 is CASSLLGGNTGELFF. In nucleotides, the CDR3 is TGTGCCAGCAGCTTATTAGGGGGGAACACCGGGGAGCTGTTTTTT.

The CDR3: CATSIGASRNTEAFF. The CDR3 DNA reads as TGTGCCACCAGCATAGGAGCTAGTAGGAACACTGAAGCTTTCTTT. V gene TRBV15 combines with J gene TRBJ1-1, with unresolved D. In germline, CDR1 is LNHNV, CDR2 YYDKDF (reference sequence). The CDR3 runs to 15 residues. V lost 4 bases and J 1 base, leaving 13 bases between the germline ends.

V gene TRBV7-7 combines with J gene TRBJ2-3, with D perhaps matching TRBD1 (5 bases). Germline V gene data show CDR1 as SSHAT and CDR2 as FNYEAQ (reference sequence). CDR3 length: 14 residues. The CDR3 reads CASSAGMGPDTQYF. DNA for the CDR3: TGTGCTAGCTCGGCAGGGATGGGCCCAGATACGCAGTATTTT.

This clone has only one observation. The chain uses TRBV7-3 and TRBJ1-2; maybe TRBD1 (6 bases). From germline, CDR1 is SGHTA and CDR2 FQGTGA. This CDR3 is built from 13 residues. V dropped 2 bases and J dropped 8 bases, with 12 bases sitting between them. CDR3 amino acids: CASSLGQGSGYTF. For the CDR3, the DNA is TGTGCCAGCAGCTTAGGCCAGGGGAGCGGCTACACCTTC.

The chain recombines TRBV15 with TRBJ2-5; D might be TRBD1 (6 bases). V was pared by 3 bases and J by 5 bases, with 19 bases between. The germline gives CDR1 LNHNV, CDR2 YYDKDF (reference sequence). The CDR3 is 16 residues long. The CDR3 region is CATSSPSSQGAETQYF. As DNA, the CDR3 is TGTGCCACCAGCAGTCCTTCCTCACAGGGCGCCGAGACCCAGTACTTC.

The chain couples TRBV27 to TRBJ2-7, with a tentative D call TRBD1 (6 bases). This CDR3 region has 13 residues. Germline V gene lookup returns CDR1 MNHEY and CDR2 SMNVEV (reference sequence). V gave up 5 bases and J gave up 0 bases, with 8 bases separating them. As DNA, the CDR3 is TGTGCCAGCAGTCCGGGACACTCCTACGAGCAGTACTTC. Its translation is CASSPGHSYEQYF.

This clone has just a few counts. V gene TRBV18 combines with J gene TRBJ2-5; 7 bases agree with TRBD1. V shed 6 bases, J shed 5 bases, and the junction held 15 bases outside the gene matches. Germline CDR1 reads KGHSH; CDR2 reads LQKENI. The CDR3 runs 16 residues. The chain's CDR3 is CASSPPHRGRRETQYF. For the CDR3, the DNA is TGTGCCAGCTCGCCTCCCCACAGGGGCCGGAGGGAGACCCAGTACTTC. The full variable domain, completed using reference TRBV18 and TRBJ2-5, is NAGVMQNPRHLVRRRGQEARLRCSPMKGHSHVYWYRQLPEEGLKFMVYLQKENIIDESGMPKERFSAEFPKEGPSILRIQQVVRGDSAAYFCASSPPHRGRRETQYFGPGTRLLVL.